Sequencing of this T cell receptor beta chain was carried out in a study of blood T cell repertoires in COVID-19. Across the whole study: The United States, Italy and Spain were the sources of the acute and convalescent COVID-19 samples. T cells, B-cell-depleted T cells, or PBMCs provided the cDNA or gDNA that served as material.

Original data processing: How many nucleated cells were present was estimated from reference gene primer amplification. Repertoires were generated with immunoSEQ multiplex PCR, while TCRdb's copy carries only in-frame clones and drops some. Clonal size and the V and J genes are those of that table, whereas D and trimming came from the DNA. The sample holds about 50,000 clones, roughly 84% seen once. Germline CDR1 reads SQVTM; CDR2 reads ANQGSEA. The ends were cut back, 6 bases at V and 5 bases at J, with 20 bases in the middle. The length of the CDR3 is 15 residues. This chain uses TRBV29-1 with TRBJ2-1; perhaps TRBD2 as D (5 bases). This clonotype originated in a man in his sixties or seventies with active COVID-19. Sequenced: peripheral blood. CDR3: CSVFWPSRRHNEQFF. The CDR3 DNA follows: TGCAGCGTGTTTTGGCCTAGCAGACGCCACAATGAGCAGTTCTTC.